This T cell receptor (beta chain) was sequenced during a study of blood T cell repertoires in COVID-19. The table came from immunoSEQ multiplex PCR; TCRdb's copy has only in-frame clones and leaves some out. The data show some 220,000 clones, with about 86% seen just once and approximately 2.8% held by the top ten. The V end was cut by 2 bases, the J end by 4 bases, with 12 bases between. Germline CDR1 and CDR2: MDHEN and SYDVKM. CDR3 length equals 16 residues. The sequence came from a woman between 50 and 59 years old in a cohort exposed to, infected with or recovered from COVID-19 (not recorded which). The chain combines TRBV28 with TRBJ1-6; no clear D gene. Sequencing was carried out using PBMCs or T cells enriched from blood (not recorded which). CDR3 amino acids: CASSLMGDSYNSPLHF. The CDR3 DNA sequence: TGTGCCAGCAGTTTAATGGGAGACTCTTATAATTCACCCCTCCACTTT.